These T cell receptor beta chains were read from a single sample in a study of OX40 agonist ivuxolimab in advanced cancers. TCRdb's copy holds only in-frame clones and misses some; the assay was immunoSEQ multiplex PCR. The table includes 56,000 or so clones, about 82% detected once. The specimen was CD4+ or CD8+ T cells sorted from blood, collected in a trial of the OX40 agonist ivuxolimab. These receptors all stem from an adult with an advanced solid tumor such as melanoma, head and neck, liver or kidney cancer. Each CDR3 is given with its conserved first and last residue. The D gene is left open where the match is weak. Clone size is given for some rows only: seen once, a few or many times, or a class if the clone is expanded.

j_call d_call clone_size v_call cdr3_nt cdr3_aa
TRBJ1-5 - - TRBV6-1 TGTGCCAGCACCCAAGGGGGGGGCAATCAGCCCCAGCATTTT CASTQGGGNQPQHF
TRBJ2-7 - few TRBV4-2 TGTGCCAGCAGCCAAGATAGGGACTTTTACGAGCAGTACTTC CASSQDRDFYEQYF
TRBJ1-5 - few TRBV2 TGTGCCAGCAGTGAGGAAGCGGTCCAGCCCCAGCATTTT CASSEEAVQPQHF
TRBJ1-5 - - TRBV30 TGTGCCTGGAGTGTACTAATCGGCGGGGGGCCCCAGCATTTT CAWSVLIGGGPQHF
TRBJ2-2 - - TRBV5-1 TGCGCCAGCAACACTCTTCAACCGAGCCGGGGGGAGCTGTTTTTT CASNTLQPSRGELFF
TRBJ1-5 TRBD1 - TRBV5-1 TGCGCCAGCAGCTTGACTGGACAGGTAGAACAGCCCCAGCATTTT CASSLTGQVEQPQHF
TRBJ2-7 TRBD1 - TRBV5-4 TGTGCCAGCAGCTTGCCGTCGGGACAGGCCGCCTACGAGCAGTACTTC CASSLPSGQAAYEQYF
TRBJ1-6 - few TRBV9 TGTGCCAGCAGCCCCCGAAGGGAAACACCCCTCCACTTT CASSPRRETPLHF
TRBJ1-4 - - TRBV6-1 TGTGCCAGCAGGGGTAGAGGGGGGAATGAAAAACTGTTTTTT CASRGRGGNEKLFF
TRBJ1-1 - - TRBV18 TGTGCCAGCTCACTGACTTTGGAGTGGCCGACTGAAGCTTTCTTT CASSLTLEWPTEAFF
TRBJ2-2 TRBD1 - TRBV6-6 TGTGCCAGCAGCCGGACAGGGGTTGACGGGGAGCTGTTTTTT CASSRTGVDGELFF
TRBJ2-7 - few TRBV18 TGTGCCAGCTCACCACAGCCGGGTGGAGGGGGCCACGAGCAGTACTTC CASSPQPGGGGHEQYF
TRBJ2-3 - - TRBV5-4 TGTGCCAGCAGCTTGAAGGGTAGCGCAAGCACAGATACGCAGTATTTT CASSLKGSASTDTQYF
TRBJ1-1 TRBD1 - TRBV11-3 TGTGCCAGCAGCTCCGGGGACAGGAACACTGAAGCTTTCTTT CASSSGDRNTEAFF
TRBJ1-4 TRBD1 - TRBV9 TGTGCCAGCAGCGCCGGGACAGGGTTGGGAAAACTGTTTTTT CASSAGTGLGKLFF
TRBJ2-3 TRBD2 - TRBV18 TGTGCCAGCTCACCAGCGGGGGAGACGCAGTATTTT CASSPAGETQYF
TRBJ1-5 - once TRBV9 TGTGCCAGCAGCGTAGCCCCCGATACCAATCAGCCCCAGCATTTT CASSVAPDTNQPQHF
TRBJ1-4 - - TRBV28 TGTGCCAGCCATCCGGGACGGGTGATAGAAAAACTGTTTTTT CASHPGRVIEKLFF
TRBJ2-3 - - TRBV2 TGTGCCAGCAGTGAAGCGCTACTAGCTATAGATACGCAGTATTTT CASSEALLAIDTQYF
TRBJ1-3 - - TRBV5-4 TGTGCCAGCAGTGGTAGTGGAAACACCATATATTTT CASSGSGNTIYF
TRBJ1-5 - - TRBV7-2 TGTGCCAGCAGCCGAGCCGTTTATCAGCCCCAGCATTTT CASSRAVYQPQHF
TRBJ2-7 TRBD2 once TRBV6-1 TGTGCCAGCAGTGAAGGTCCCCTGGCGGGGGGTTATGTCTACGAGCAGTACTTC CASSEGPLAGGYVYEQYF
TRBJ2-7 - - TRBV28 TGTGCCAGCAGGGGATACTACGAGCAGTACTTC CASRGYYEQYF
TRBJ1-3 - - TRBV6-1 TGTGCCAGCAACCGGGCTTCTGGAAACACCATATATTTT CASNRASGNTIYF
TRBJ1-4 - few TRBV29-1 TGCAGCGCCCTCCCCCCAGACGGGTCGGGGAAACTGTTTTTT CSALPPDGSGKLFF
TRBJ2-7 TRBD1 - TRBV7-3 TGTGCCAGCAGCTCCCGGGACAGGACCTACGAGCAGTACTTC CASSSRDRTYEQYF
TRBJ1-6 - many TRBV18 TGTGCCAGCTCACCCTCGGACCCCTCAGGGAGTTCACCCCTCCACTTT CASSPSDPSGSSPLHF
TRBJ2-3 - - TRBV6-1 TGTGCCAGCAGTGAACCCAGCACAGATACGCAGTATTTT CASSEPSTDTQYF
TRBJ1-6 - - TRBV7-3 TGTGCCAGCAGCTATGGACTCCTTAATTCACCCCTCCACTTT CASSYGLLNSPLHF
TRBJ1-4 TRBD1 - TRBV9 TGTGCCAGCAGCACCCGGGACAGCGGGTATTCTGCAACTAATGAAAAACTGTTTTTT CASSTRDSGYSATNEKLFF
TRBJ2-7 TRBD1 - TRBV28 TGTGCCAGCAGAAGTTCCAGGGGGCCCTCCTACGAGCAGTACTTC CASRSSRGPSYEQYF
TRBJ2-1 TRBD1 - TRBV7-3 TGTGCCAGCAGCCCCCGAGGGGGCCTCCTCTCCTACAATGAGCAGTTCTTC CASSPRGGLLSYNEQFF
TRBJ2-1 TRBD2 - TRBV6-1 TGTGCCAGCAGGCGGCTAGCGGGGTACAATGAGCAGTTCTTC CASRRLAGYNEQFF
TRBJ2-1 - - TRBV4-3 TGCGCCAGCAGCCAAGGGGTGGCTAGCGATGAGCAGTTCTTC CASSQGVASDEQFF
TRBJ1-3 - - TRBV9 TGTGCCAGCAGCGGACAGATAACTGGAAACACCATATATTTT CASSGQITGNTIYF
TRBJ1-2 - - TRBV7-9 TGTGCCAGCAGCCCAAACCCGACAGGCGCTAATGGCTACACCTTC CASSPNPTGANGYTF
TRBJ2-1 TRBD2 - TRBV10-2 TGCGCCAGCAGTGACGCAGCGGGGACCTACAATGAGCAGTTCTTC CASSDAAGTYNEQFF
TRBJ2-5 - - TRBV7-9 TGTGCCAGCAGTCCCCAAGAGACCCAGTACTTC CASSPQETQYF
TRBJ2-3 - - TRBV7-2 TGTGCCAGCAGCTTAGATCAGCAGGCGCAGTATTTT CASSLDQQAQYF
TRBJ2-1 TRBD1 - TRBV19 TGTGCCAGTACCCTAGGGGGGGACAGGGGGTACTACAATGAGCAGTTCTTC CASTLGGDRGYYNEQFF
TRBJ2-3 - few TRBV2 TGTGCCAGCGGGCCGGGGAGAGATACGCAGTATTTT CASGPGRDTQYF
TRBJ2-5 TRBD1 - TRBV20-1 TGCAGGACAGGGCAAGAGACCCAGTACTTC CRTGQETQYF
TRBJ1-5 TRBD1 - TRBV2 TGTGCCAGCATTTCGGGACAGGCGAATCAGCCCCAGCATTTT CASISGQANQPQHF
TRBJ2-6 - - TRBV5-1 TGCGCCAGCAGCTTGGGGGGCGCGGGGGCCAACGTCCTGACTTTC CASSLGGAGANVLTF
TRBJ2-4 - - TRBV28 TGTGCCAGCGGTCCTCAGGGGAGTGGAAACATTCAGTACTTC CASGPQGSGNIQYF
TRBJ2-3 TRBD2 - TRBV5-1 TGCGCCAGCAGCTTCCTAGCGGGGAACTCAGATACGCAGTATTTT CASSFLAGNSDTQYF
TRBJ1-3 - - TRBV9 TGTGCCAGCAGCGCTACAGGGTCCGTGGGAAACACCATATATTTT CASSATGSVGNTIYF
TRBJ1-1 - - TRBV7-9 TGTGCCAGCAGCTTAGCGGTTTTGGCTTTCTTT CASSLAVLAFF
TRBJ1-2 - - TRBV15 TGTGCCACCCTCACCCCCCCCCTCGGCTACACCTTC CATLTPPLGYTF
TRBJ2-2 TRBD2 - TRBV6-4 TGTGCCAGCAGTGACTCCGGACTAGCGGGGGGGTCCACCGGGGAGCTGTTTTTT CASSDSGLAGGSTGELFF
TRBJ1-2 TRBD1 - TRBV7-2 TGTGCCAGCAGCTTAGCGGGCAGGGGGATCGATGGCTACACCTTC CASSLAGRGIDGYTF
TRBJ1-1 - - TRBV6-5 TGTGCCTGCTCCCGGGGGACTGAAGCTTTCTTT CACSRGTEAFF
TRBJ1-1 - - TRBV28 TGTGCCAGCAGTTTTGGGGACACTGAAGCTTTCTTT CASSFGDTEAFF
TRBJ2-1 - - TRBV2 TGTGCCAGCAGGCTAAGGAATGAGCAGTTCTTC CASRLRNEQFF